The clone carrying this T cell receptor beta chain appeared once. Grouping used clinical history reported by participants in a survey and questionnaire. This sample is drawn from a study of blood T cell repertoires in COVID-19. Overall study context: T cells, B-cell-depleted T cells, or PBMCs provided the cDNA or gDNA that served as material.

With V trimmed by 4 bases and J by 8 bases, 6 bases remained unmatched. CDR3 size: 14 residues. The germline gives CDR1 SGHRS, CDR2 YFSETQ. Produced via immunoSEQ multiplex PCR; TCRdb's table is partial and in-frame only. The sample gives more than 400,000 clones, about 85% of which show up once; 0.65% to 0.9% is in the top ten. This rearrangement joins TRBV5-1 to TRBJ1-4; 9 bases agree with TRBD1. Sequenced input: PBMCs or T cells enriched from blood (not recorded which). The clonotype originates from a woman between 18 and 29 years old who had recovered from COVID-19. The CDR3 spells CASSPRTGEEKLFF. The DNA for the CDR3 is TGCGCCAGCAGCCCCCGGACAGGGGAGGAAAAACTGTTTTTT.